The 16 T cell receptor beta chains in this list originate from one sample, sequenced in a study of spatial heterogeneity in lung cancer. Findings and caveats of the study: Tumors with more nonsynonymous mutations had more expanded intratumoral alpha and beta TCRs.

No antigen has been identified for these receptors. Documented time point: sample taken at primary tumor resection. TCRdb re-analysed the 5' RACE reads in MiXCR, keeping a single row per CDR3 protein. The table shows 5,900 or so distinct CDR3 sequences, with about 8% occurring only once. Material: lung tumor tissue, obtained at surgery. The receptors originated from a female donor with early-stage non-small cell lung cancer.

This clonotype is termed medium-sized (0.01 to 0.1%). Found in a library prepared for alpha chains, this beta chain is an off-target read, and its abundance has little meaning. V usage is TRBV12-3 or TRBV12-4 and J usage is TRBJ1-1, with a weak D call TRBD1 (5 bases). The V and J ends lost 6 bases and 5 bases respectively, with 16 bases between them. The CDR3 has 14 amino acids. The CDR3 DNA reads TGTGCCAGCAGCCGAGGGACTTTCTGGACTGAAGCTTTCTTT. Protein sequence: CASSRGTFWTEAFF.

Sample share makes this clonotype medium-sized. Because this beta chain is a stray read in a library intended to capture alpha chains, its abundance should not be given much weight. This rearrangement joins TRBV7-3 to TRBJ2-5; D possibly corresponds to TRBD1 (6 bases). CDR1 is SGHTA, CDR2 FQGTGA, per germline. The CDR3 totals 15 residues. Trimming stripped 0 bases from V and 5 bases from J, with 13 bases between. CDR3 protein: CASSLTNGRGETQYF. CDR3 DNA sequence: TGTGCCAGCAGCTTAACAAATGGCAGGGGCGAGACCCAGTACTTC.

By its share, this clonotype is medium-sized. This beta chain came through as a stray read in a library set up for alpha chains, and its size says little. The chain links TRBV29-1 to TRBJ2-1; a weak D match, TRBD1 (6 bases). Looked up from germline, CDR1 is SQVTM and CDR2 is ANQGSEA. Trimming took 6 bases from V and 8 from J, leaving 17 bases between them. The CDR3 consists of 13 residues. CDR3 DNA sequence: TGCAGCGTCGCACAGGGTTCCGGCTATGAGCAGTTCTTC. As protein: CSVAQGSGYEQFF.

This clonotype was recorded many times. This beta chain is a stray read from a library made for alpha chains; its abundance is not meaningful. The chain couples TRBV3-1 to TRBJ2-3; 11 bases agree with TRBD2. The germline V gene encodes CDR1 LGHDT and CDR2 YNNKEL (reference sequence). V was clipped by 3 bases and J by 2 bases; unmatched bases: 13. The CDR3 sequence is 19 residues long. CDR3 region: CASSHVVRLAGYPTDTQYF. The CDR3, as DNA: TGTGCCAGCAGCCATGTGGTGCGACTAGCGGGGTATCCCACAGATACGCAGTATTTT.

This clonotype was found many times. This beta chain lies outside the target of a library built for alpha chains; its clone size means little. V and J are TRBV6-5 and TRBJ1-1; possibly TRBD1 for D (5 bases). Trimming cost V 2 bases and J 1 base, with 8 bases left between them. The CDR3 is made up of 14 amino acids. CDR1 MNHEY and CDR2 SVGAGI come from the germline V gene. The DNA of the CDR3 is TGTGCCAGCAGTTACGACGGACAGAACACTGAAGCTTTCTTT. As protein: CASSYDGQNTEAFF.

This clonotype occurred many times. Since it is a stray read in a library aimed at alpha chains, this beta chain has a size that is not meaningful. The chain employs TRBV15 and TRBJ2-3; 9 nucleotides line up with TRBD2. The ends lost 0 bases at V and 3 bases at J; junction bases unmatched: 1. This CDR3 has 15 residues. Germline loops: CDR1 LNHNV, CDR2 YYDKDF (reference sequence). The CDR3 DNA reads as TGTGCCACCAGCAGAGATCTAGCGGGAACAGATACGCAGTATTTT. This gives the protein CATSRDLAGTDTQYF.

This clonotype has at least ten counts. As an off-target read in a library built for alpha chains, this beta chain has a frequency of little significance. This chain joins TRBV9 and TRBJ2-3; 9 bases align to TRBD2. The ends lost 0 bases at V and 7 bases at J; junction bases unmatched: 6. This CDR3 contains 15 residues. From germline, CDR1 is SGDLS and CDR2 YYNGEE. The CDR3 sequence is CASSVGSGGTNTQYF. The CDR3 DNA reads TGTGCCAGCAGCGTAGGTAGCGGGGGCACGAATACGCAGTATTTT.

In this sample, this clonotype turned up many times. The size of this beta chain means little, since it is a stray read in a library made for alpha chains. V gene TRBV20-1 combines with J gene TRBJ2-7; tentatively, D is TRBD1 or TRBD2 (5 bases each). Germline V gives CDR1 DFQATT, CDR2 SNEGSKA (reference sequence). The CDR3 loop spans 13 amino acids. V gave up 6 bases and J gave up 0 bases, with 12 bases separating them. The CDR3, as DNA: TGCAGTGCAGGCCGGGACGGCTCCTACGAGCAGTACTTC. Protein product: CSAGRDGSYEQYF.

At least ten counts were recorded for this clonotype. Found in a library prepared for alpha chains, this beta chain is an off-target read, and its abundance has little meaning. The chain couples TRBV20-1 to TRBJ1-5; D is undetermined. The length of the CDR3 is 14 residues. The germline CDR1 and CDR2 sequences are DFQATT and SNEGSKA (reference sequence). V was clipped by 5 bases and J by 0 bases, with 11 bases between them. The CDR3 sequence: CSASQEYSNQPQHF. In DNA, the CDR3 is TGCAGTGCTTCCCAGGAGTATAGCAATCAGCCCCAGCATTTT.

This clonotype was detected many times. This beta chain slipped into a library made for alpha chains as a stray read, so its size is not meaningful. This chain joins TRBV2 and TRBJ1-5; 8 positions agree with TRBD1. This CDR3 spans 16 amino acids. CDR1 SNHLY and CDR2 FYNNEI come from the germline V gene. Unmatched junction bases numbered 11, after V lost 5 bases and J lost 5 bases. The CDR3 loop reads CASSTLGQGAHQPQHF. In nucleotides, the CDR3 is TGTGCCAGCAGTACCCTAGGGCAGGGGGCCCATCAGCCCCAGCATTTT.

Ten or more counts support this clonotype. Found in a library prepared for alpha chains, this beta chain is an off-target read, and its abundance has little meaning. The rearrangement uses TRBV2 and TRBJ2-5; no reliable D call. The CDR3 length is 11 residues. Trimming took off 6 bases at V and 10 bases at J, with 12 bases between the two ends. CDR1 and CDR2 from the germline V gene are SNHLY and FYNNEI. The CDR3 spells CASSQEEDQYF. For the CDR3, the DNA is TGTGCCAGCAGCCAGGAAGAGGACCAGTACTTC.

This clonotype counts as medium-sized. Since the library was made to target alpha chains, this beta chain is a stray read and its abundance is not meaningful. The chain employs TRBV12-3 or TRBV12-4 and TRBJ2-1; the match to TRBD2 covers 11 bases. The CDR3 sequence is 17 residues long. V gave up 7 bases and J gave up 7 bases; unmatched junction bases: 15. CDR3: CASTPGVAGGPRNEQFF. CDR3 DNA sequence: TGTGCCAGCACCCCGGGGGTAGCGGGGGGGCCTAGGAATGAGCAGTTCTTC.

This clonotype counts as medium-sized. With the library built for alpha chains, this beta chain is off target and its frequency is not meaningful. The chain joins TRBV20-1 to TRBJ2-5; D not certain. Germline-derived CDR1 and CDR2 are DFQATT and SNEGSKA (reference sequence). V was pared by 0 bases and J by 5 bases, with 10 bases between. This CDR3 has 13 residues. For the CDR3, the DNA is TGCAGTGCTAGAGATATGGATCTGGAGACCCAGTACTTC. It encodes CSARDMDLETQYF.

This clonotype is judged medium-sized. Within a library made for alpha chains, this beta chain is off target, and its count is uninformative. The chain joins TRBV3-1 to TRBJ2-7; 9 nucleotides agree with TRBD2. The trim removed 3 bases at V and 4 bases at J, leaving 4 bases unmatched. From germline, CDR1 is LGHDT and CDR2 YNNKEL (reference sequence). The CDR3 runs 14 residues. The DNA of the CDR3 is TGTGCCAGCAGCCATGCTAGCGGGATGTACGAGCAGTACTTC. Its translation: CASSHASGMYEQYF.

This clonotype is medium-sized (0.01 to 0.1%) within its sample. This beta chain is an unintended read in a library built for alpha chains; its size means little. The CDR3 here is CASSLGAGTDNYGYTF. CDR3 nucleotide sequence: TGTGCCAGCAGCTTAGGGGCCGGGACAGATAACTATGGCTACACCTTC. The rearrangement joins TRBV7-9 to TRBJ1-2; 7 bases map to TRBD1. CDR1 is SEHNR and CDR2 is FQNEAQ in the germline V gene (reference sequence). The CDR3 is made up of 16 amino acids. With 1 base clipped from V and 1 base from J, the junction kept 6 bases outside the gene matches.

This clonotype is medium-sized (0.01 to 0.1%) in the sample. Found in a library prepared for alpha chains, this beta chain is an off-target read, and its abundance has little meaning. This chain connects TRBV2 to TRBJ2-3, with 7 positions matching TRBD2. The CDR3 length is 16 residues. CDR1 SNHLY and CDR2 FYNNEI come from the germline V gene. V lost 1 base and J lost 2; bases outside the gene matches: 6. Here the CDR3 DNA reads TGTGCCAGCAGTGAAGGAAGCGGGACCAACACAGATACGCAGTATTTT. Its translation is CASSEGSGTNTDTQYF.